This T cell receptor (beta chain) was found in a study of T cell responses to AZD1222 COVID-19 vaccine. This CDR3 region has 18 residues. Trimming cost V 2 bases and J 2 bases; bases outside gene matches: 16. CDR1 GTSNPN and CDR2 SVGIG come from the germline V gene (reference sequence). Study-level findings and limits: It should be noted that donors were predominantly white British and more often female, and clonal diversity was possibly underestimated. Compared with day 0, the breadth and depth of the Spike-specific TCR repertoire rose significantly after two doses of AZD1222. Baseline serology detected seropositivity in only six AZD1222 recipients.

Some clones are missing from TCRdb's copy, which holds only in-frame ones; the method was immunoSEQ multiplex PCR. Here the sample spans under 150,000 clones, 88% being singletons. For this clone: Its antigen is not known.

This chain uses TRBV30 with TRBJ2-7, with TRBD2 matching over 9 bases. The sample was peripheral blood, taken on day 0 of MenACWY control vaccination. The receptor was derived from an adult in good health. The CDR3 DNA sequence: TGTGCCTGGAGTAGCCGGGGGGCCGGAGGCGGGAGGGCCTACGAGCAGTACTTC. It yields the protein CAWSSRGAGGGRAYEQYF.